These T cell receptor beta chains were read from a single sample in a study of shared T cell receptors in the human thymus. Profiling relied on immunoSEQ multiplex PCR, and the TCRdb table lists in-frame clones only, not all of them. Of roughly 710,000 clones in the sample, around 85% were seen once. The data were also submitted as part of a second study, on human thymus T cells.

The sequenced material came from thymocytes. Receptor source: a girl under three years old with a congenital heart defect. CDR3s include the opening cysteine and the closing phenylalanine or tryptophan. Each record gives: D gene, V gene, J gene, clone size, CDR3 DNA, CDR3 protein. A D gene is named only where the DNA matches it firmly. The size of a clone is reported for some rows only, either as once, few or many, or as a class for expanded clones.

>.|TRBV5-1|TRBJ1-1|.
TGCGCCAGCAGCTTGGGAATGAGGACTGAAGCTTTCTTT
CASSLGMRTEAFF
>.|TRBV30|TRBJ1-2|.
TGTGCCTGGAGTGTACGAGAGAACTATGGCTACACCTTC
CAWSVRENYGYTF
>.|TRBV27|TRBJ2-7|.
TGTGCCAGCAAGGAGGGGCGGGAGCAGTACTTC
CASKEGREQYF
>.|TRBV19|TRBJ1-2|.
TGTGCCAGTAAATCGACGGGGGGAATCTATGGCTACACCTTC
CASKSTGGIYGYTF
>TRBD1|TRBV19|TRBJ2-3|few
TGTGCCAGTAGTTCGATCGGACAGGGTCATTTCGCAGATACGCAGTATTTT
CASSSIGQGHFADTQYF
>TRBD2|TRBV20-1|TRBJ2-7|.
TGCAGTGCTAGCGAGCGGGGGACTGTCTACTTC
CSASERGTVYF
>TRBD1|TRBV10-3|TRBJ2-7|few
TGTGCCATCAGCAATGGACAGGGGGCCTACGAGCAGTACTTC
CAISNGQGAYEQYF
>.|TRBV5-6|TRBJ2-7|.
TGTGCCAGCACCCAGACAGTTTCCCACGAGCAGTACTTC
CASTQTVSHEQYF
>.|TRBV1|TRBJ1-3|.
TGCACCAGCAGCCAAGAGGGGCCGCCTGTTTACTCTGGAAACACCATATATTTT
CTSSQEGPPVYSGNTIYF
>.|TRBV6-4|TRBJ1-1|.
TGTGCCAGCAGTGACTCGAGCGCCGGTGAAGCTTTCTTT
CASSDSSAGEAFF
>.|TRBV7-8|TRBJ1-5|.
TGTGCCAGCAGCTCAGCTACCCAGGGGAGTCAGCCCCAGCATTTT
CASSSATQGSQPQHF
>.|TRBV6-6|TRBJ1-2|.
TGTGCCAGCAGTTACCCCTGGACAGCAAATAACTATGGCTACACCTTC
CASSYPWTANNYGYTF
>.|TRBV5-1|TRBJ1-2|.
TGCGCCAGCCGAAAAGACCTCACTAGGGGCTACACCTTC
CASRKDLTRGYTF
>TRBD1|TRBV5-4|TRBJ2-3|.
TGTGCCAGCAGCTTGAGGACAGGGGGCACAGATACGCAGTATTTT
CASSLRTGGTDTQYF
>.|TRBV7-2|TRBJ1-1|few
TGTGCCAGCAGCTTAGACGGGAGGACTACGGAAGCTTTCTTT
CASSLDGRTTEAFF
>TRBD1|TRBV9|TRBJ2-2|.
TGTGCCAGCAGCGAAGCAGACAGGGTAATCGGAACCACCGGGGAGCTGTTTTTT
CASSEADRVIGTTGELFF
>.|TRBV7-8|TRBJ1-1|.
TGTGCCAGCAGCACGCGAAGCGGGGGCGTGGGAGCTTTCTTT
CASSTRSGGVGAFF
>TRBD1|TRBV9|TRBJ1-1|.
TGTGCCAGCAGCGCCGGCACAGGGGAGCCCACTGAAGCTTTCTTT
CASSAGTGEPTEAFF
>.|TRBV7-9|TRBJ2-1|.
TGTGCCAGCAGCTTATATCTCTTCGGGGTCTACAATGAGCAGTTCTTC
CASSLYLFGVYNEQFF
>.|TRBV12-5|TRBJ1-3|.
TGTGCTAGTGGTTTGGTAAACACAGACTCTGGAAACACCATATATTTT
CASGLVNTDSGNTIYF
>.|TRBV29-1|TRBJ1-1|.
TGCAGCGTTGGGGGGGTTCGGGCAGCCATGAACACTGAAGCTTTCTTT
CSVGGVRAAMNTEAFF
>.|TRBV1|TRBJ2-5|few
TGCACCAGCAGCCAACCACCCCCGACTAGGTTTTCCGAGACCCAGTACTTC
CTSSQPPPTRFSETQYF
>TRBD2|TRBV5-4|TRBJ2-1|.
TGTGCCAGCAGCTTGGCGCTGGCGGGGGGGTACAATGAGCAGTTCTTC
CASSLALAGGYNEQFF
>.|TRBV10-2|TRBJ2-2|.
TGCGCCAGCAGTGAGCCCCTAGCTCTATGGCGGGAGCTGTTTTTT
CASSEPLALWRELFF
>TRBD1|TRBV7-9|TRBJ1-1|.
TGTGCCAGCTCATGGGACAGGGTGAACACTGAAGCTTTCTTT
CASSWDRVNTEAFF
>TRBD1|TRBV5-6|TRBJ1-4|.
TGTGCCAGCAGCTTGTCCCACAGGGGAGGAGGGGGCTATGAAAAACTGTTTTTT
CASSLSHRGGGGYEKLFF
>.|TRBV18|TRBJ1-4|.
TGTGCCAGCTCACCACCGGAGCAAGGGGTCGGAGAAAAACTGTTTTTT
CASSPPEQGVGEKLFF